Presented here are 31 T cell receptor beta chains from one specimen sequenced in a study of blood T cell repertoires in COVID-19. This table comes from immunoSEQ multiplex PCR, and its TCRdb copy is limited to in-frame clones, with some not included. The sample holds approximately 400,000 clones, approximately 77% seen once. Sequenced input: peripheral blood. The receptors were gathered from a human donor with acute or convalescent COVID-19. The donor label of this sample is uncertain.

The chain employs TRBV30 and TRBJ1-6; D remains ambiguous. CDR1 and CDR2 (germline): GTSNPN, SVGIG (reference sequence). The CDR3 length is 15 residues. The V end was cut by 0 bases, the J end by 6 bases, with 12 bases between. The CDR3 here is CAWSVLNRSNSPLHF. CDR3 nucleotide sequence: TGTGCCTGGAGTGTATTGAACAGAAGTAATTCACCCCTCCACTTT.

The chain recombines TRBV27 with TRBJ1-5, with D perhaps matching TRBD1 (6 bases). Germline assignment: CDR1 MNHEY and CDR2 SMNVEV (reference sequence). The germline V and J ends were trimmed by 2 bases and 7 bases, with 12 bases remaining between them. The CDR3 covers 14 residues. In DNA, the CDR3 is TGTGCCAGCAGTTTAAGGGGGTCACGGCAGCCCCAGCATTTT. Amino acids: CASSLRGSRQPQHF.

This chain joins TRBV10-3 and TRBJ2-7, with 7 bases matching TRBD1. This CDR3 has 14 amino acids. Germline CDR1 is ENHRY and CDR2 is SYGVKD. Trimming at V came to 8 bases and at J to 8 bases, leaving 15 bases not matched to a gene. CDR3 sequence reads: CAISSGTETIKQYF. In DNA form, the CDR3 reads TGTGCCATCTCATCTGGGACAGAAACTATAAAGCAGTACTTC.

This rearrangement joins TRBV7-9 to TRBJ1-1; 8 nucleotides align to TRBD1. Germline V gives CDR1 SEHNR, CDR2 FQNEAQ (reference sequence). V dropped 5 bases and J dropped 6; count of bases not matched to a gene: 11. The CDR3 extends over 15 amino acids. CDR3 protein: CASSPDGQGKAEAFF. The CDR3 coding sequence is TGTGCCAGCAGCCCTGATGGACAGGGAAAGGCTGAAGCTTTCTTT.

The J gene is TRBJ2-1, the V gene TRBV3-1 (or the pseudogene TRBV3-2); 7 bases match TRBD2. Germline CDR1 reads LGHDT; CDR2 reads YNNKEL (reference sequence). Losses at the gene ends were 4 bases for V and 9 bases for J; bases not matched to a gene: 6. The CDR3 has 13 residues. Here the CDR3 reads CASSRAGEGEQFF. DNA of the CDR3: TGTGCCAGCAGCCGGGCGGGAGAAGGTGAGCAGTTCTTC.

This chain connects TRBV5-8 to TRBJ2-1, with TRBD2 identical over 8 bases. The ends lost 0 bases at V and 5 bases at J; junction bases unmatched: 10. This CDR3 spans 17 amino acids. Germline lookup yields CDR1 SGHTS and CDR2 YDEGEE. The CDR3 reads CASSLGAGTRLNNEQFF. Written as DNA, the CDR3 is TGTGCCAGCAGCTTGGGGGCCGGGACTAGGCTTAACAATGAGCAGTTCTTC.

Remarks on this clone: The DNA is left out, because the CDR3 cannot be placed on it with certainty; the CDR3 is given as TCRdb lists it. The chain recombines TRBV27 with TRBJ2-7; the table gives TRBD1 as D, unverified against the DNA. The CDR3 extends over 14 residues, inclusive of both ends. Germline V gene lookup returns CDR1 MNHEY and CDR2 SMNVEV (reference sequence). The CDR3: CASSSSGQGNEQYF.

The chain links TRBV12-3 or TRBV12-4 to TRBJ2-7; TRBD1 aligns across 8 bases. V lost 6 bases and J lost 6; bases outside the gene matches: 7. This CDR3 is built from 13 residues. The CDR3 nucleotides read TGTGCCAGCAGCCAGGGGGCTGGGGTCGAGCAGTACTTC. This codes for CASSQGAGVEQYF.

The chain recombines TRBV9 with TRBJ2-6; the D gene is possibly TRBD2 (5 bases). Trimming shortened V by 3 bases and J by 0 bases, and 19 bases separated the two germline ends. The germline gives CDR1 SGDLS, CDR2 YYNGEE. The length of the CDR3 is 19 residues. The chain's CDR3 is CASSGFPGSTTSGANVLTF. CDR3 DNA sequence: TGTGCCAGCAGCGGGTTTCCGGGATCCACTACCTCTGGGGCCAACGTCCTGACTTTC.

J is TRBJ2-2 and V is TRBV11-2, with 7 bases identical to TRBD2. The CDR3 has 15 amino acids. The ends lost 1 base at V and 7 bases at J; junction bases unmatched: 6. Looked up from germline, CDR1 is SGHAT and CDR2 is FQNNGV. Here the CDR3 DNA reads TGTGCCAGCAGCTTAGGATCGGGGGGAATCGGGGAGCTGTTTTTT. Protein sequence: CASSLGSGGIGELFF.

V usage is TRBV4-1 and J usage is TRBJ1-6; TRBD1 matches at 9 bases. Germline-derived CDR1 and CDR2 are MGHRA and YSYEKL. Trimming at V came to 0 bases and at J to 9 bases, leaving 6 bases not matched to a gene. There are 16 residues in the CDR3. CDR3 bases: TGCGCCAGCAGCCAAGAGTTAGGGACAGGGATTTCACCCCTCCACTTT. Amino acids: CASSQELGTGISPLHF.

The chain is built from TRBV5-1 and TRBJ2-7; tentatively, D is TRBD2 (5 bases). The CDR3 is 15 amino acids. In germline, CDR1 is SGHRS, CDR2 YFSETQ. Trimming stripped 4 bases from V and 2 bases from J, with 16 bases between. Here the CDR3 DNA reads TGCGCCAGCAGCCCGTCTCTAGCCGGAACCTACGAGCAGTACTTC. It translates to CASSPSLAGTYEQYF.

This clone has just one count. This chain links TRBV19 with TRBJ1-5; D not certain. CDR3 length: 12 amino acids. The germline V and J ends were trimmed by 0 bases and 6 bases, with 3 bases remaining between them. The germline gives CDR1 LNHDA, CDR2 SQIVND (reference sequence). The CDR3 sequence is CASSIDIQPQHF. CDR3 in DNA: TGTGCCAGTAGTATAGATATTCAGCCCCAGCATTTT.

This clone occurred a few times. The rearrangement joins TRBV5-1 to TRBJ2-3; 8 nucleotides match TRBD2. This CDR3 has 15 residues. The V gene end was trimmed by 2 bases and the J gene end by 2 bases; junction bases not matched to a gene: 4. The germline gives CDR1 SGHRS, CDR2 YFSETQ. CDR3 in amino acids: CASSLGTRDTDTQYF. The CDR3 nucleotides are TGCGCCAGCAGCTTAGGGACTAGAGACACAGATACGCAGTATTTT. The whole variable domain, remainder taken from reference TRBV5-1 and TRBJ2-3, is KAGVTQTPRYLIKTRGQQVTLSCSPISGHRSVSWYQQTPGQGLQFLFEYFSETQRNKGNFPGRFSGRQFSNSRSEMNVSTLELGDSALYLCASSLGTRDTDTQYFGPGTRLTVL.

This rearrangement joins TRBV5-4 to TRBJ2-5, with 12 positions matching TRBD2. J gave up 5 bases and V 6 bases, and 8 bases lay outside the gene matches. Germline V lookup: CDR1 SGHNT, CDR2 YYREEE (reference sequence). This CDR3 comprises 15 residues. The CDR3, as DNA: TGTGCCAGCACCCACCACGGACTAGCGGGGGAGACCCAGTACTTC. It translates to CASTHHGLAGETQYF.

The chain joins TRBV3-1 (or the pseudogene TRBV3-2) to TRBJ2-7; D perhaps matches TRBD1 (6 bases). CDR1 LGHDT and CDR2 YNNKEL come from the germline V gene (reference sequence). V was shortened by 4 bases and J by 3 bases, with 16 bases between the two germline ends. The CDR3 extends over 15 amino acids. The CDR3: CASSLFPRDIYEQYF. CDR3 nucleotide sequence: TGTGCCAGCAGCCTTTTTCCCCGGGACATCTACGAGCAGTACTTC.

This chain joins TRBV9 and TRBJ1-6, with TRBD1 as a possible D gene (5 bases). The CDR3 is 15 amino acids. Trimming took 0 bases from V and 10 from J, leaving 14 bases between them. Germline V CDR1 and CDR2: SGDLS, YYNGEE. CDR3 loop: CASSVASQGGSPLHF. CDR3 coding DNA: TGTGCCAGCAGCGTAGCATCCCAGGGTGGGTCACCCCTCCACTTT.

The chain employs TRBV11-2 and TRBJ1-2; 9 bases are shared with TRBD1. Germline values: CDR1 SGHAT, CDR2 FQNNGV. J gave up 8 bases and V 6 bases, and 10 bases lay outside the gene matches. The CDR3 consists of 14 residues. As DNA, the CDR3 is TGTGCCAGCAGACGCGAAGGACAGGGGTTGGGCTACACCTTC. It yields the protein CASRREGQGLGYTF.

The rearrangement joins TRBV6-5 to TRBJ1-1, with 8 bases that match TRBD1. The length of the CDR3 is 13 residues. Germline V gene lookup returns CDR1 MNHEY and CDR2 SVGAGI. V lost 8 bases and J lost 7; bases outside the gene matches: 9. CDR3 bases: TGTGCCAGCCAGTACGACAGGGGATATGAAGCTTTCTTT. This sequence encodes CASQYDRGYEAFF.

The chain uses TRBV27 and TRBJ2-5; tentatively, D is TRBD2 (6 bases). Germline lookup yields CDR1 MNHEY and CDR2 SMNVEV (reference sequence). Trimming pared 6 bases from V and 5 bases from J, leaving 13 bases between. The length of the CDR3 is 13 residues. The CDR3 is CASRMTRLETQYF. For the CDR3, the DNA is TGTGCCAGCAGGATGACTAGGCTGGAGACCCAGTACTTC.

This clone was counted only a few times. J is TRBJ2-6 and V is TRBV21-1; the DNA was not compared with TRBD1, the D call given in the table. TRBV21-1 is noted as a pseudogene. The CDR3 length is 20 residues. The CDR3 DNA reads TGTGCCAGCAGCAATATACAGGGTAAAACCTCATCCTCTGGGGCCAACGTCCTGACTTTC. Translation: CASSNIQGKTSSSGANVLTF.

This clone was recorded a few times. This chain joins TRBV29-1 and TRBJ2-1, with 9 bases aligning to TRBD2. CDR3 length equals 12 residues. J gave up 10 bases and V 7 bases, and 8 bases lay outside the gene matches. The germline V gene encodes CDR1 SQVTM and CDR2 ANQGSEA. The CDR3 sequence is CSGATSGREQFF. The DNA for the CDR3 is TGCAGCGGGGCCACTAGCGGGCGGGAGCAGTTCTTC.

This clone was counted a few times. This rearrangement joins TRBV7-8 to TRBJ2-2; possible D gene TRBD2, 6 bases. V was pared by 3 bases and J by 6 bases, with 8 bases between. CDR1 is SGHVS and CDR2 is FQNEAQ in the germline V gene. The CDR3 extends over 13 amino acids. CDR3 coding DNA: TGTGCCAGCAGCTTCGCGGGGTCCGGGGAGCTGTTTTTT. It encodes CASSFAGSGELFF.

The V and J genes are TRBV28 and TRBJ1-4; TRBD1 matches at 10 bases. V was pared by 7 bases and J by 11 bases, with 10 bases of the junction left unmatched. The V gene's germline CDR1 is MDHEN and CDR2 SYDVKM. CDR3 length: 14 residues. DNA for the CDR3: TGTGCCAGCAAAGGGGACAGGGGAGGGTGGAAACTGTTTTTT. It is translated as CASKGDRGGWKLFF.

The rearrangement uses TRBV6-1 and TRBJ1-5; 7 bases map to TRBD1. CDR3 size: 16 residues. The germline gives CDR1 MNHNS, CDR2 SASEGT. The junction had 16 bases not matched to a gene; V was cut back by 3 bases and J by 11 bases. CDR3 sequence reads: CASSEPPGTASRAQHF. The DNA for the CDR3 is TGTGCCAGCAGTGAGCCCCCCGGGACAGCGTCCAGGGCCCAGCATTTT.

This clone was recorded a few times. The chain carries TRBV11-2 and TRBJ2-3, with 9 bases that match TRBD2. Germline CDR1 is SGHAT and CDR2 is FQNNGV. The CDR3 sequence is 15 residues long. Trimming removed 5 bases from V and 2 bases from J; junction bases left unmatched: 5. The CDR3 region has the DNA TGTGCCAGCAGCGTCCGACTAGCGGCCACAGATACGCAGTATTTT. Translated, it gives CASSVRLAATDTQYF.

The CDR3 here is CSVDGETGRGRNTEAFF. The CDR3 DNA follows: TGCAGCGTTGACGGTGAGACAGGGCGGGGAAGGAACACTGAAGCTTTCTTT. The chain links TRBV29-1 to TRBJ1-1; the match to TRBD1 covers 7 bases. Germline V lookup: CDR1 SQVTM, CDR2 ANQGSEA. V shed 3 bases and J 1 base; nucleotides not matched to a gene: 14. CDR3 length equals 17 residues.

The genes are TRBV7-9 and TRBJ2-1; TRBD2 matches 9 bases. V shed 3 bases and J 9 bases; nucleotides not matched to a gene: 18. The CDR3 sequence is 18 residues long. Germline lookup yields CDR1 SEHNR and CDR2 FQNEAQ (reference sequence). The CDR3 sequence is CASSFRRSSGTAQGEQFF. The CDR3 bases are TGTGCCAGCAGCTTTCGCAGGTCTAGCGGGACGGCGCAGGGTGAGCAGTTCTTC.

This sequence joins TRBV2 and TRBJ1-5; the D is unclear. V lost 6 bases to trimming and J lost 6 bases, with 12 bases between them. Germline values: CDR1 SNHLY, CDR2 FYNNEI. The CDR3 totals 13 residues. CDR3 residues: CASSRVESQPQHF. CDR3 DNA: TGTGCCAGCAGCCGGGTCGAGTCTCAGCCCCAGCATTTT.

This chain connects TRBV6-6 to TRBJ1-2; 7 bases match TRBD1. The CDR3 loop spans 14 amino acids. From germline, CDR1 is MNHNY and CDR2 SVGAGI (reference sequence). V shed 5 bases, J shed 7 bases, and the junction held 10 bases outside the gene matches. CDR3 protein: CASSQLRDSGGYTF. CDR3 coding DNA: TGTGCCAGCAGTCAGTTAAGGGACAGTGGTGGCTACACCTTC.

The rearrangement joins TRBV7-9 to TRBJ2-1; the match to TRBD2 covers 8 bases. This CDR3 has 17 amino acids. With 2 bases clipped from V and 8 bases from J, the junction kept 14 bases outside the gene matches. Germline CDR1 SEHNR, CDR2 FQNEAQ (reference sequence). CDR3 in DNA: TGTGCCAGCAGCTTACCCTCCATGGTAGCGGGAACCCATGAGCAGTTCTTC. Its protein product is CASSLPSMVAGTHEQFF.